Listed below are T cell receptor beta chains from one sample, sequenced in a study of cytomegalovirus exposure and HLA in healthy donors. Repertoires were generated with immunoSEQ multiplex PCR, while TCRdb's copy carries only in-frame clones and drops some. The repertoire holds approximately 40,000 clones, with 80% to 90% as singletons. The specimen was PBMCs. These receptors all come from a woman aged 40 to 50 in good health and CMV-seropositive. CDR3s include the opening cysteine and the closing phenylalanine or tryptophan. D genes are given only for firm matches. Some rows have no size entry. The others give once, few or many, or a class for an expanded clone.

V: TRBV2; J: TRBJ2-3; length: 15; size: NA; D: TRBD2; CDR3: CASGVAGGYTDTQYF; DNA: TGTGCCAGCGGGGTAGCGGGCGGATACACAGATACGCAGTATTTT
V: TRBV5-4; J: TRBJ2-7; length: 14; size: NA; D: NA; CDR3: CASSSQGGAYEQYF; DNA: TGTGCCAGCAGCTCTCAGGGAGGCGCCTACGAGCAGTACTTC
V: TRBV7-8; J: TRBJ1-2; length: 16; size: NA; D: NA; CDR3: CASSLARSGNNYGYTF; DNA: TGTGCCAGCAGCTTAGCGCGCTCAGGGAACAACTATGGCTACACCTTC
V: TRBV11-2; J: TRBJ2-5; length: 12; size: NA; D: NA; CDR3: CASSFPLLAQYF; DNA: TGTGCCAGCAGCTTCCCTCTTCTCGCCCAGTACTTC
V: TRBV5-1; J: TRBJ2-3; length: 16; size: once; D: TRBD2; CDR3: CASSLGGLAIADTQYF; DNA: TGCGCCAGCAGCTTGGGCGGACTAGCGATAGCAGATACGCAGTATTTT
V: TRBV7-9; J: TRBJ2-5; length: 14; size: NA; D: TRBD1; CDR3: CASSRDRGQETQYF; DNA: TGTGCCAGCAGCAGGGACAGGGGGCAAGAGACCCAGTACTTC
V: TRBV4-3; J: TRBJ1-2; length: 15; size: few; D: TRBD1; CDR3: CASSQQPGQIYGYTF; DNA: TGCGCCAGCAGCCAACAGCCGGGACAGATATATGGCTACACCTTC
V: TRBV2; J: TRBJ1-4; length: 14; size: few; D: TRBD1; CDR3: CASSDTDRGGKLFF; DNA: TGTGCCAGCAGTGACACGGACAGGGGGGGAAAACTGTTTTTT
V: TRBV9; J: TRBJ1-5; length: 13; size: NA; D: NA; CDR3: CASSGQQGQPQHF; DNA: TGTGCCAGCAGCGGACAACAGGGACAGCCCCAGCATTTT
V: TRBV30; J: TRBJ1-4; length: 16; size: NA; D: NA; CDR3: CAWSASPLGAGEKLFF; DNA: TGTGCCTGGAGTGCATCTCCCCTAGGGGCCGGCGAAAAACTGTTTTTT
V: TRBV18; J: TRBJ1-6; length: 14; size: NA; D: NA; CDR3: CASSPQGKGSPLHF; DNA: TGTGCCAGCTCACCCCAGGGAAAGGGTTCACCCCTCCACTTT
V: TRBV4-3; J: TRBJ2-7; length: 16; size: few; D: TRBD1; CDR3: CASSQAPGQGRYEQYF; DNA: TGCGCCAGCAGCCAAGCCCCGGGACAGGGCCGCTACGAGCAGTACTTC
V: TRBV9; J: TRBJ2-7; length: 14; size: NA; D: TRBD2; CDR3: CASSVEASGWEQYF; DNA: TGTGCCAGCAGCGTAGAGGCTAGCGGGTGGGAGCAGTACTTC
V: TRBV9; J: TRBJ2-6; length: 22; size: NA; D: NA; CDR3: CASSDGKGARVAGSSGANVLTF; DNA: TGTGCCAGCAGCGATGGGAAGGGTGCTAGGGTGGCAGGGTCGTCTGGGGCCAACGTCCTGACTTTC
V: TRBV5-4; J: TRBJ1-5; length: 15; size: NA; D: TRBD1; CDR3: CASSLETGDNQPQHF; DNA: TGTGCCAGCAGCTTGGAGACAGGGGACAATCAGCCCCAGCATTTT
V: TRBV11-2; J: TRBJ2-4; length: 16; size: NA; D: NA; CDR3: CASSLQYLIDRNIQYF; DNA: TGTGCCAGCAGCCTACAATACCTTATCGACAGGAACATTCAGTACTTC
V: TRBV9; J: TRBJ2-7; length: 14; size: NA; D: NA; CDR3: CASSVVDSSYEQYF; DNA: TGTGCCAGCAGCGTAGTCGACAGCTCCTACGAGCAGTACTTC